The clone carrying this TCR beta chain came up a few times. Antigen: not known. This entry comes from a study of T-cell reconstitution after alpha-beta-depleted transplantation in children. The study's findings and limits: Fresh T-cell production supplied most of the T-cell counts and diversity seen one year after transplant. Surviving recipient T cells and intrathymic progenitors accounted for some patients' high TCRbeta diversity at day 60. Several hundred expanded graft clones reportedly were the source of alpha-beta T cells about two months after transplant.

Unique molecular identifiers were built into the TCRbeta library. Each CDR3 protein gets one entry after TCRdb re-called the PCR reads with MiXCR. Among about 1,000,000 distinct CDR3 sequences listed, about 30% were seen once. The CDR3 extends over 15 amino acids. Germline V gene sequence: CDR1 SGHAT, CDR2 FQDESV (reference sequence). Trimming removed 0 bases from V and 4 bases from J, with 11 bases in between. The material was PBMCs, mostly from graft donor cells, obtained 360 days after TCRalphabeta/CD19-depleted stem cell transplant. This chain uses TRBV11-1 with TRBJ2-3; D gene ambiguous. The clonotype originates from a boy younger than two who had a stem cell transplant for SCID, so the T cells may come from the graft donor. Here the CDR3 DNA reads TGTGCCAGCAGCTTAGCGAGTCAGTACCCAGATACGCAGTATTTT. Its protein is CASSLASQYPDTQYF.